This is a list of T cell receptor beta chains from one sample in a study of shared T cell receptors in the human thymus. Generated by immunoSEQ multiplex PCR, the TCRdb table keeps only in-frame clones and is missing some. The data contain hundreds of thousands of clones, 80% to 90% of them singletons. In addition, the sample was reused for a study of human thymus T cells.

Sequencing used thymocytes. Receptors originate from a boy in the first two years of life with a congenital heart defect. Both conserved end residues are part of each CDR3.

length	V	J	CDR3
17	TRBV19	TRBJ1-1	CATLPPGLPRGNTEAFF
15	TRBV5-8	TRBJ2-2	CASSASGANTGELFF
13	TRBV18	TRBJ2-2	CASSPLNTGELFF
15	TRBV6-5	TRBJ1-2	CASTPGHLTNYGYTF
16	TRBV30	TRBJ2-1	CAWTGSLGSSYNEQFF
15	TRBV18	TRBJ2-1	CASSPTSDSYNEQFF
15	TRBV5-4	TRBJ2-6	CASSFRGSGANVLTF
15	TRBV5-1	TRBJ1-4	CASSFREATNEKLFF
16	TRBV27	TRBJ2-2	CAVGGLAGGRTGELFF
14	TRBV7-9	TRBJ1-5	CASSLAGADQPQHF
13	TRBV14	TRBJ1-1	CASSQGGWTEAFF
15	TRBV7-2	TRBJ1-6	CASSCQGRDNSPLHF
14	TRBV28	TRBJ1-5	CASRTRGCNQPQHF
15	TRBV5-6	TRBJ1-2	CASSAPDGWARGYTF
14	TRBV19	TRBJ2-3	CASTPPEGPDTQYF
14	TRBV28	TRBJ2-7	CASSLTPSSYEQYF
14	TRBV13	TRBJ2-1	CASSLGRVYNEQFF
16	TRBV4-3	TRBJ2-7	CASSQEAGQVSYEQYF
17	TRBV7-8	TRBJ1-6	CASNDRGQFMDNSPLHF
13	TRBV6-6	TRBJ1-2	CASSHDGGYGYTF
18	TRBV6-1	TRBJ2-1	CASSVPFAPRQGRNEQFF
16	TRBV14	TRBJ2-1	CASSQGGGRDPNEQFF
12	TRBV9	TRBJ1-1	CASSGEVTEAFF
15	TRBV11-2	TRBJ2-7	CASSLVEGNIREQYF
15	TRBV6-1	TRBJ1-3	CASSERVMIGNTIYF
18	TRBV5-4	TRBJ2-7	CASSLEGGGTISSYEQYF
18	TRBV2	TRBJ1-4	CASSEFGPGGAIDEKLFF
12	TRBV29-1	TRBJ2-3	CSVQGGIDTQYF
13	TRBV11-2	TRBJ2-7	CASSLDQGAGQYF
14	TRBV29-1	TRBJ2-5	CSVLARGLEETQYF
15	TRBV11-2	TRBJ2-1	CASSLDTSSYNEQFF
19	TRBV4-1	TRBJ2-1	CASSRAHALAGSSYNEQFF
17	TRBV6-4	TRBJ1-6	CASSDHNPRAYNSPLHF
19	TRBV14	TRBJ2-7	CASSQESVAGGHSSYEQYF
18	TRBV28	TRBJ2-2	CASSPPPRTGKNTGELFF
16	TRBV5-6	TRBJ2-5	CASSLGLAGGGETQYF
15	TRBV10-1	TRBJ2-5	CASSYRGRYQETQYF
17	TRBV15	TRBJ1-5	CATSRDRRAGSNQPQHF
14	TRBV28	TRBJ1-2	CATTIEGLDYGYTF
13	TRBV7-9	TRBJ2-3	CASSLSGRDTQYF
13	TRBV29-1	TRBJ2-1	CSVRTSGGVEQFF
16	TRBV7-8	TRBJ1-2	CASSGRKRGLEYGYTF
15	TRBV6-5	TRBJ1-5	CASRQSGGSNQPQHF
14	TRBV11-2	TRBJ2-7	CASSLGPQGCEQYF
16	TRBV5-6	TRBJ2-2	CASSLGRRVSTGELFF
16	TRBV5-6	TRBJ2-2	CASSYGAGSNTGELFF
17	TRBV30	TRBJ1-6	CAWKANPGTEYNSPLHF
13	TRBV6-1	TRBJ1-1	CASSFTGNTEAFF
15	TRBV4-3	TRBJ2-3	CASSQVRVPTDTQYF
15	TRBV5-1	TRBJ2-7	CASSPHRDRNYEQYF
15	TRBV27	TRBJ1-2	CASSPPGVANYGYTF
15	TRBV14	TRBJ2-3	CASSQGLAGRDTQYF
15	TRBV29-1	TRBJ1-1	CSVASGGGMNTEAFF